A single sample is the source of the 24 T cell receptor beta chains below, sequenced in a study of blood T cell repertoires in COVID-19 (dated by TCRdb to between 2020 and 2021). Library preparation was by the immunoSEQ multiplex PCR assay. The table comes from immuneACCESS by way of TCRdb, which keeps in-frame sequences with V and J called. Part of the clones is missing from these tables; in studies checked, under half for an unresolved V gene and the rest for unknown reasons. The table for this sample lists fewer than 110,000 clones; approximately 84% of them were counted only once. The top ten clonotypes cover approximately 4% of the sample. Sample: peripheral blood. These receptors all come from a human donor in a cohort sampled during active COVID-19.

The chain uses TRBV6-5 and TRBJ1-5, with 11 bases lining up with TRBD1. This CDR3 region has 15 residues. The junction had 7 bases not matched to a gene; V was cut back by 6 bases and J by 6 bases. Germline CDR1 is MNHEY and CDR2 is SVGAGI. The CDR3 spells CASRAGTGGIQPQHF. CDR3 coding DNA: TGTGCCAGCAGGGCCGGGACAGGGGGGATTCAGCCCCAGCATTTT.

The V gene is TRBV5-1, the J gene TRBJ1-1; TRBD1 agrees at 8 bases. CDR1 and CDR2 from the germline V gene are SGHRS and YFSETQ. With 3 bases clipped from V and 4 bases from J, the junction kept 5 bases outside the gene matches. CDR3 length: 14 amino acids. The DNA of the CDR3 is TGCGCCAGCAGCTCGGGACAGGAGGTCACTGAAGCTTTCTTT. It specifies CASSSGQEVTEAFF.

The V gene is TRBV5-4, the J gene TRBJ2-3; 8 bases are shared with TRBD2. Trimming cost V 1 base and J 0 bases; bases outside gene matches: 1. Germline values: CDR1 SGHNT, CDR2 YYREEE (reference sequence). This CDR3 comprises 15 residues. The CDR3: CASSLTSGSTDTQYF. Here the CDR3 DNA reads TGTGCCAGCAGCTTGACTAGCGGCAGCACAGATACGCAGTATTTT.

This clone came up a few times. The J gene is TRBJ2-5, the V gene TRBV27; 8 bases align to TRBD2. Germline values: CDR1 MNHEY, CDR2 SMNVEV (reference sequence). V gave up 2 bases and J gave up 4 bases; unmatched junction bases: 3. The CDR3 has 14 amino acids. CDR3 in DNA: TGTGCCAGCAGTTTAGGGCTAGCGGGAGAGACCCAGTACTTC. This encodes CASSLGLAGETQYF.

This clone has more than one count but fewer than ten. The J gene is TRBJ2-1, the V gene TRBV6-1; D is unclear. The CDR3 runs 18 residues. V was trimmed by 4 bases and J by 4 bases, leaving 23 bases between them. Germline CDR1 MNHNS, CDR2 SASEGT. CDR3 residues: CASSAGPVKTMGYNEQFF. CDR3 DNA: TGTGCCAGCAGTGCTGGGCCAGTAAAAACGATGGGTTACAATGAGCAGTTCTTC.

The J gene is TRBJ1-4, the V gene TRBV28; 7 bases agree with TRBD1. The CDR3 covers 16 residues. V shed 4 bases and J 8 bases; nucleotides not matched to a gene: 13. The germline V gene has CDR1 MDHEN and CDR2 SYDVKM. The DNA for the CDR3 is TGTGCCAGCAGTTCATCATCCGGGACAGTCGGGGAAAAACTGTTTTTT. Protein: CASSSSSGTVGEKLFF.

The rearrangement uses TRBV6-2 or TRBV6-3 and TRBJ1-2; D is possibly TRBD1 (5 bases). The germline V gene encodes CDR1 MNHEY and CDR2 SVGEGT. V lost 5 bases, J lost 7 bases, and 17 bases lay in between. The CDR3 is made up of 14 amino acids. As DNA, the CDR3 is TGTGCCAGCAGTAAATTCCAGGGAGGAGGTGGCTACACCTTC. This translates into CASSKFQGGGGYTF.

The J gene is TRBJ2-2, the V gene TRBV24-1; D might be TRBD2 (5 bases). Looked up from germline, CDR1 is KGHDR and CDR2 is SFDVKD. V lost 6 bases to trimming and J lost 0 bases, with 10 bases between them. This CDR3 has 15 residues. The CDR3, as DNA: TGTGCCACCAGTACTAGGACGCCGAACACCGGGGAGCTGTTTTTT. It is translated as CATSTRTPNTGELFF.

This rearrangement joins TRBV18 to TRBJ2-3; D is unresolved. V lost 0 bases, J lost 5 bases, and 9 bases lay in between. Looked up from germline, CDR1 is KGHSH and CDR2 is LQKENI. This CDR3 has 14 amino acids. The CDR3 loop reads CASSPPEQVDTQYF. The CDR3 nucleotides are TGTGCCAGCTCACCACCCGAGCAAGTAGATACGCAGTATTTT.

The CDR3 coding sequence is TGTGCCAGCAGCGTCCTCGGGACACTTCGGTACACTGAAGCTTTCTTT. As protein: CASSVLGTLRYTEAFF. The gene calls are TRBV2 and TRBJ1-1; possibly TRBD1 for D (6 bases). The CDR3 totals 16 residues. Germline V gene lookup returns CDR1 SNHLY and CDR2 FYNNEI. The ends were cut back, 6 bases at V and 3 bases at J, with 20 bases in the middle.

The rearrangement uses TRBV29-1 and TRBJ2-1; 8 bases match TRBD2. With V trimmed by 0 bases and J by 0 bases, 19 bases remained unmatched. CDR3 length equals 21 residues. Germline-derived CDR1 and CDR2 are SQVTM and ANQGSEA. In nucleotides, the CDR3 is TGCAGCGTTGAAGAACCGGGAATAGCGGGATTAACTTCGAGCTCCTACAATGAGCAGTTCTTC. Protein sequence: CSVEEPGIAGLTSSSYNEQFF.

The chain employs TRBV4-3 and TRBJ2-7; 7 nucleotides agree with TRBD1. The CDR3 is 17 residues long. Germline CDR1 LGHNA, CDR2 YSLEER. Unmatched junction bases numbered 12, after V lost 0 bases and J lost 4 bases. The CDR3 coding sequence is TGCGCCAGCAGCCAAGATTCTTTTTCTGAGACAGGGTACGAGCAGTACTTC. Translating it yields CASSQDSFSETGYEQYF.

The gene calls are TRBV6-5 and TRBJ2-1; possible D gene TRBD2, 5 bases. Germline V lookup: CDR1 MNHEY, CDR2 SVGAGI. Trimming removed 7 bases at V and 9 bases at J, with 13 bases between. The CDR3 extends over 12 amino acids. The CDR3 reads CASNLFGSEQFF. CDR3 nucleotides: TGTGCCAGCAACCTCTTTGGGAGTGAGCAGTTCTTC.

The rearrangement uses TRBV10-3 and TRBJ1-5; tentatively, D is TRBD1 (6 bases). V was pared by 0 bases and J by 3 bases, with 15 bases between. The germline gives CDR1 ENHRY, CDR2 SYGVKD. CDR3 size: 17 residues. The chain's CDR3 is CAISESKGVPFNQPQHF. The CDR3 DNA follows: TGTGCCATCAGTGAGTCGAAGGGGGTGCCCTTCAATCAGCCCCAGCATTTT.

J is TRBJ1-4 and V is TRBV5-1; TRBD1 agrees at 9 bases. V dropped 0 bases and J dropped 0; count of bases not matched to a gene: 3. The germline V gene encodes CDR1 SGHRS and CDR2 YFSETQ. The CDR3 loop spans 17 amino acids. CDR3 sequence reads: CASSLARQGATNEKLFF. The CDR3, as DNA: TGCGCCAGCAGCTTGGCTCGACAGGGGGCAACTAATGAAAAACTGTTTTTT.

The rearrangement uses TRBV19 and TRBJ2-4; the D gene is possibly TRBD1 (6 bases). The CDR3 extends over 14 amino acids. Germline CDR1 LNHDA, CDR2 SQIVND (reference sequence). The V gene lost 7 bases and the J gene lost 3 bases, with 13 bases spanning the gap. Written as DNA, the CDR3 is TGTGCCAGTAAGGGGGTACGAGGCAAAAACATTCAGTACTTC. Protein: CASKGVRGKNIQYF. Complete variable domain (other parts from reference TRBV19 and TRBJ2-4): DGGITQSPKYLFRKEGQNVTLSCEQNLNHDAMYWYRQDPGQGLRLIYYSQIVNDFQKGDIAEGYSVSREKKESFPLTVTSAQKNPTAFYLCASKGVRGKNIQYFGAGTRLSVL.

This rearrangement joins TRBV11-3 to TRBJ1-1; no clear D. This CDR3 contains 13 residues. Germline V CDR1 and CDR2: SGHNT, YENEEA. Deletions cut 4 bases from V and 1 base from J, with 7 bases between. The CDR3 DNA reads TGTGCCAGCAGCTATGCGGGGAACACTGAAGCTTTCTTT. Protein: CASSYAGNTEAFF.

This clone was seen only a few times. The CDR3 is CASNSRGITEAFF. In DNA, the CDR3 is TGTGCCAGTAACTCCAGGGGCATCACTGAAGCTTTCTTT. J is TRBJ1-1 and V is TRBV19; tentatively, D is TRBD1 (6 bases). CDR3 size: 13 residues. The V gene's germline CDR1 is LNHDA and CDR2 SQIVND (reference sequence). V was pared by 7 bases and J by 4 bases, with 13 bases between.

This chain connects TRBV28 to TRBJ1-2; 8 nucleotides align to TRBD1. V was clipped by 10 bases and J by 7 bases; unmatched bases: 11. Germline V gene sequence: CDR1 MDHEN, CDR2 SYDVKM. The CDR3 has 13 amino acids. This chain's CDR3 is CATSLQGEGGYTF. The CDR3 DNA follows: TGTGCCACTTCTCTACAGGGGGAAGGTGGCTACACCTTC.

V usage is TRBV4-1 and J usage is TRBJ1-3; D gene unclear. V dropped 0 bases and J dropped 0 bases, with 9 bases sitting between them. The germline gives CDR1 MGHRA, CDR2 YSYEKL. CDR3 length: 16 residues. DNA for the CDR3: TGCGCCAGCAGCCAAGAGGAGGTCAGCTCTGGAAACACCATATATTTT. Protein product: CASSQEEVSSGNTIYF.

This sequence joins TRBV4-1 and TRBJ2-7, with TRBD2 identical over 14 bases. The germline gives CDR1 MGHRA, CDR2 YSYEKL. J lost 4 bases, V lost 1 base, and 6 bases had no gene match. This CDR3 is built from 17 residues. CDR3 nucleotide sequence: TGCGCCAGCAGCCAAGTAGGGACTAGCGGGAGAAGGTACGAGCAGTACTTC. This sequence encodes CASSQVGTSGRRYEQYF.

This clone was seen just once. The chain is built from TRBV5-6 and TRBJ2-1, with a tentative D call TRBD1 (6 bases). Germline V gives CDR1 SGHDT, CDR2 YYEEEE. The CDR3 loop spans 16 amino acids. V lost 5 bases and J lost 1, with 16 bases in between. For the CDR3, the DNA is TGTGCCAGCAGAGGCGTGGGGGCGGTTTCCTACAATGAGCAGTTCTTC. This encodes CASRGVGAVSYNEQFF.

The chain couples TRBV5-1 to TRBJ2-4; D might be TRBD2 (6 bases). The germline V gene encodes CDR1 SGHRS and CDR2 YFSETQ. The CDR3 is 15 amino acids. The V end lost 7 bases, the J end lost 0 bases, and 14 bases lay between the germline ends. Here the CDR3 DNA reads TGCGCCAGCTCCCCCTCGGGACTAGCCAAAAACATTCAGTACTTC. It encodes CASSPSGLAKNIQYF.

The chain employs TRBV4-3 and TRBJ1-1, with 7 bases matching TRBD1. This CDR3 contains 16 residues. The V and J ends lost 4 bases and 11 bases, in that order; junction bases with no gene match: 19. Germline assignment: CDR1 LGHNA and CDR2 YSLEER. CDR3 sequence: CASSLSLLQGKGGAFF. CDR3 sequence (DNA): TGCGCCAGCAGCCTATCCTTACTACAGGGGAAAGGAGGGGCTTTCTTT.